This TCR beta chain originates from a study of shared clonotypes between healthy human individuals. Per germline, CDR1 SGHTA and CDR2 FQGNSA. Trimming pared 8 bases from V and 2 bases from J, leaving 15 bases between. This CDR3 has 14 amino acids. Profiled with immunoSEQ multiplex PCR; TCRdb holds only in-frame clones, not every one. The table has over a million clones, roughly 96% seen once. The TCR comes from a man aged 30 to 39 in good health. The chain combines TRBV7-2 with TRBJ2-5, with D possibly matching TRBD2 (6 bases). What was sequenced was naive CD4+ T cells sorted from blood. The subset here: CD45RA+ positively selected. CDR3 loop: CASARFGLQETQYF. The CDR3 DNA follows: TGTGCCAGCGCCCGGTTTGGACTACAAGAGACCCAGTACTTC.